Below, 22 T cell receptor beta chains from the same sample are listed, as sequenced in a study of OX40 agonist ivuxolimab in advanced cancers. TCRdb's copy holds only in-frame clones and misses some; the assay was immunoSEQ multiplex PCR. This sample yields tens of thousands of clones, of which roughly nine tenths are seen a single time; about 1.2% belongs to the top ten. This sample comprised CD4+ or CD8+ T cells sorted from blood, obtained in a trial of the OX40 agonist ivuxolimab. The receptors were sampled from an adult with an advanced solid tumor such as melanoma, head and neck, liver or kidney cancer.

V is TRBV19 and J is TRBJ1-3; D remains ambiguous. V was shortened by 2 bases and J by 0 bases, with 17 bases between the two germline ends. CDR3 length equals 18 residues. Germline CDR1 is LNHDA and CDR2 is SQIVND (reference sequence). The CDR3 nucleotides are TGTGCCAGTAGTATACCTTCGGGCGGGATTTACTCTGGAAACACCATATATTTT. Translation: CASSIPSGGIYSGNTIYF. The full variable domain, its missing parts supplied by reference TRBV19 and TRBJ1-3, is DGGITQSPKYLFRKEGQNVTLSCEQNLNHDAMYWYRQDPGQGLRLIYYSQIVNDFQKGDIAEGYSVSREKKESFPLTVTSAQKNPTAFYLCASSIPSGGIYSGNTIYFGEGSWLTVV.

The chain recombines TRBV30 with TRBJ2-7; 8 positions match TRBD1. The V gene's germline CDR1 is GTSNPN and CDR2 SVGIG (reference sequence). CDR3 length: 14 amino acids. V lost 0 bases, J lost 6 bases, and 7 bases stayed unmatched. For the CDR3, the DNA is TGTGCCTGGAGTGTTTTCAGGGGGCCTTTCGAGCAGTACTTC. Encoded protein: CAWSVFRGPFEQYF.

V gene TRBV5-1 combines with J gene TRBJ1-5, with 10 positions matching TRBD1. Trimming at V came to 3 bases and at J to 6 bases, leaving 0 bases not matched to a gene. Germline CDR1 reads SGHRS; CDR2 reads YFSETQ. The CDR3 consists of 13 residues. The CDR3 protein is CASSWTGGQPQHF. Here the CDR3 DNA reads TGCGCCAGCAGCTGGACAGGGGGTCAGCCCCAGCATTTT.

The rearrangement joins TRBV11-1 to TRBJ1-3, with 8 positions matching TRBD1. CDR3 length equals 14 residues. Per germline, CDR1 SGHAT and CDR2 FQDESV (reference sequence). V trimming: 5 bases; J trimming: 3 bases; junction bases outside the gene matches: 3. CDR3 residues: CASSQTGVGNTIYF. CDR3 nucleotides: TGTGCCAGCAGCCAGACAGGGGTTGGAAACACCATATATTTT.

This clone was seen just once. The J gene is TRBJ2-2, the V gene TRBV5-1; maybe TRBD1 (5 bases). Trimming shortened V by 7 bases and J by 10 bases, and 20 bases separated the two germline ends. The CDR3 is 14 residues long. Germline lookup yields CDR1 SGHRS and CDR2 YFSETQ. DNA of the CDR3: TGCGCCAGCCGCTCCCAGACGGCCAGGGAGGAGCTGTTTTTT. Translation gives CASRSQTAREELFF.

This CDR3 is CASQGADTQYF. CDR3 in DNA: TGTGCCAGCCAAGGGGCAGATACGCAGTATTTT. This chain connects TRBV18 to TRBJ2-3, with a possible D match to TRBD1 (5 bases). CDR3 size: 11 residues. V shed 8 bases and J shed 4 bases, with 7 bases lying between them. Germline V gene data show CDR1 as KGHSH and CDR2 as LQKENI.

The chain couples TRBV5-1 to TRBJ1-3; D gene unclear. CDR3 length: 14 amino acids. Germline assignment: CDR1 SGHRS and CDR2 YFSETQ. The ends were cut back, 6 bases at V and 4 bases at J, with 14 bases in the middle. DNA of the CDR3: TGCGCCAGCACGCCCGTGGCTGGAGGAAACACCATATATTTT. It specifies CASTPVAGGNTIYF.

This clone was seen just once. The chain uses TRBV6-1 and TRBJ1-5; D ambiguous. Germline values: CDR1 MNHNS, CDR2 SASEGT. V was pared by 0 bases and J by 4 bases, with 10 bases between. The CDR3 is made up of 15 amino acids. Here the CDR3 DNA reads TGTGCCAGCAGTGAAGCTGGAATTTTTAATCAGCCCCAGCATTTT. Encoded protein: CASSEAGIFNQPQHF.

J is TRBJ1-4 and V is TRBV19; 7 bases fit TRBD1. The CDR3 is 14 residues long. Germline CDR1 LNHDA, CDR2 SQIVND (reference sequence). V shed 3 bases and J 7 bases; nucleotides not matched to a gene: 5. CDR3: CASSMDRRGEKLFF. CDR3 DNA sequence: TGTGCCAGTAGTATGGACAGGCGGGGTGAAAAACTGTTTTTT.

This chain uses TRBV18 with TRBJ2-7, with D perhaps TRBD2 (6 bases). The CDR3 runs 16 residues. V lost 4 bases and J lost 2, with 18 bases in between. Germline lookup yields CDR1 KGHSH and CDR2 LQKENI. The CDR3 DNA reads TGTGCCAGCTCACTACCACGGGGGACCATGGCCTACGAGCAGTACTTC. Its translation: CASSLPRGTMAYEQYF.

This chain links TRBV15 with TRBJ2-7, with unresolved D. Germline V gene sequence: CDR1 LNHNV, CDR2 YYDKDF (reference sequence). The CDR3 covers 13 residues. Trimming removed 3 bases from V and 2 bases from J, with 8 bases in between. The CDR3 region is CATSSNPAYEQYF. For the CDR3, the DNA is TGTGCCACCAGCAGTAATCCCGCCTACGAGCAGTACTTC.

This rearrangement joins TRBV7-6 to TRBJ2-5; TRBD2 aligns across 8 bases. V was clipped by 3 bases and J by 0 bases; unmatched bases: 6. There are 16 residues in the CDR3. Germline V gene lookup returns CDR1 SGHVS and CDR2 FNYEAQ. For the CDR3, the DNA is TGTGCCAGCAGCTTCGGGGGGGCGGCAAACCAAGAGACCCAGTACTTC. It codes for CASSFGGAANQETQYF.

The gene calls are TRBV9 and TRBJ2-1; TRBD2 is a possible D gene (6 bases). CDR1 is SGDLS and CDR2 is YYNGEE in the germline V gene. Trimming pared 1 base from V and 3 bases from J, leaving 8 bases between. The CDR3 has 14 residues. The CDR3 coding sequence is TGTGCCAGCAGCGTAATGGACTACTACAATGAGCAGTTCTTC. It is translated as CASSVMDYYNEQFF. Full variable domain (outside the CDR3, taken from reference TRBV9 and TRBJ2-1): DSGVTQTPKHLITATGQRVTLRCSPRSGDLSVYWYQQSLDQGLQFLIQYYNGEERAKGNILERFSAQQFPDLHSELNLSSLELGDSALYFCASSVMDYYNEQFFGPGTRLTVL.

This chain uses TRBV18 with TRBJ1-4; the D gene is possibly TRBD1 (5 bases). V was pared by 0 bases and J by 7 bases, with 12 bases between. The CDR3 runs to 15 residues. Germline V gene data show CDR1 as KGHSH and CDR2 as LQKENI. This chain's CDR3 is CASSPPVGRGEKLFF. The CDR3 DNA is TGTGCCAGCTCACCACCGGTGGGTAGGGGTGAAAAACTGTTTTTT.

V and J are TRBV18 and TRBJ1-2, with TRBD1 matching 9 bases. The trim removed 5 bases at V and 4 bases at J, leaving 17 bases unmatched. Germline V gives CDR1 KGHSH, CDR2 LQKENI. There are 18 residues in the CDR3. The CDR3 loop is CASSNGQGPLFPLYGYTF. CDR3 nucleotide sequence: TGTGCCAGCTCAAACGGACAGGGGCCCCTATTTCCCCTCTATGGCTACACCTTC.

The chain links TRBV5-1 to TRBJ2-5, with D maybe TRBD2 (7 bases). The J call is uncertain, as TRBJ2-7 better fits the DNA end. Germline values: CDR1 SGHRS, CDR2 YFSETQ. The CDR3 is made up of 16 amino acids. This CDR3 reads CASSLVGGRGGDEQYF. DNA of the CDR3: TGCGCCAGCAGCTTGGTAGGCGGCAGGGGAGGGGACGAGCAGTACTTC.

The CDR3 protein is CASSIVGVVYGYTF. As DNA, the CDR3 is TGTGCCAGCAGCATTGTGGGGGTAGTATATGGCTACACCTTC. The chain carries TRBV7-9 and TRBJ1-2; possibly TRBD1 for D (5 bases). V was pared by 5 bases and J by 5 bases, with 15 bases between. The CDR3 covers 14 residues. Germline CDR1 is SEHNR and CDR2 is FQNEAQ (reference sequence). The complete variable domain, with remaining parts taken from reference TRBV7-9 and TRBJ1-2, reads DTGVSQNPRHKITKRGQNVTFRCDPISEHNRLYWYRQTLGQGPEFLTYFQNEAQLEKSRLLSDRFSAERPKGSFSTLEIQRTEQGDSAMYLCASSIVGVVYGYTFGSGTRLTVV.

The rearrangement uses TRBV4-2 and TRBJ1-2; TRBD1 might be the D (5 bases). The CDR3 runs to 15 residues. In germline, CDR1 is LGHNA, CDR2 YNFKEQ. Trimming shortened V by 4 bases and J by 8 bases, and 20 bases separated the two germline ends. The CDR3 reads CASSRGAEGDEGYTF. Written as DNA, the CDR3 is TGTGCCAGCAGCCGAGGGGCGGAGGGAGACGAGGGCTACACCTTC.

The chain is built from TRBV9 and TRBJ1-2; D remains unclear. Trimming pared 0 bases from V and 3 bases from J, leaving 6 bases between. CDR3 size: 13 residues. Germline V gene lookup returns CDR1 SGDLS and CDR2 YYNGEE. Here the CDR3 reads CASSVGFHYGYTF. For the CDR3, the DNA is TGTGCCAGCAGCGTAGGTTTTCACTATGGCTACACCTTC.

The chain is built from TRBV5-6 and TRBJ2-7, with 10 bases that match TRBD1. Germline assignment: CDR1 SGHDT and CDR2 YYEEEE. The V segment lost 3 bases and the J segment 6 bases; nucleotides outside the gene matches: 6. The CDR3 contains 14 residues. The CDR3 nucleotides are TGTGCCAGCAGCTACCGGGACAGGGGAAGCGAGCAGTACTTC. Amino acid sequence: CASSYRDRGSEQYF.

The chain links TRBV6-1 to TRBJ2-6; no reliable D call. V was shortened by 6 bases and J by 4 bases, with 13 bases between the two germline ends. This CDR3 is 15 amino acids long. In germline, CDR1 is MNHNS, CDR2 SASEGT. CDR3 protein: CASRGLSSGANVLTF. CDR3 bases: TGTGCCAGCAGGGGGTTATCCTCAGGGGCCAACGTCCTGACTTTC.

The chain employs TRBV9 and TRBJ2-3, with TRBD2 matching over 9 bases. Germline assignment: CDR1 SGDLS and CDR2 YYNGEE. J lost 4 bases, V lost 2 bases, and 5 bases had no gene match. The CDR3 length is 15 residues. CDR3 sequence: CASSVSGGQSDTQYF. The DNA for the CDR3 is TGTGCCAGCAGCGTGAGCGGGGGGCAGTCAGATACGCAGTATTTT.